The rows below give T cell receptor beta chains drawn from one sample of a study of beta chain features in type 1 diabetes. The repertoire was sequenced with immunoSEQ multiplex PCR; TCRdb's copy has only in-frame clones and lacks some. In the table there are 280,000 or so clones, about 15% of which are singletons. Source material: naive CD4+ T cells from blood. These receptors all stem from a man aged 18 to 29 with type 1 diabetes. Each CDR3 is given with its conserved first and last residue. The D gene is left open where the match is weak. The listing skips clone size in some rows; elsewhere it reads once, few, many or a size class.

CASSLAGGGLETQYF	TGTGCCAGCAGCCTGGCAGGGGGTGGCCTCGAGACCCAGTACTTC	TRBV5-6	TRBJ2-5	TRBD1	few
CASSFLPSGSLGEQFF	TGTGCCAGCAGTTTTCTGCCTAGCGGGAGTTTGGGTGAGCAGTTCTTC	TRBV28	TRBJ2-1	TRBD2	few
CASSRLGEGEQYF	TGTGCCAGCAGTCGCCTAGGGGAGGGCGAGCAGTACTTC	TRBV6-6	TRBJ2-7	TRBD2	few
CAWGEGSWALSTIYF	TGTGCCTGGGGGGAAGGGAGCTGGGCTTTAAGTACCATATATTTT	TRBV30	TRBJ1-3	-	-
CASRPGDRPVLTQHF	TGTGCCAGCAGGCCTGGAGACCGGCCCGTATTGACCCAGCATTTT	TRBV11-2	TRBJ1-5	-	-
CAWRTVSYGYTF	TGTGCCTGGCGGACTGTTTCATATGGCTACACCTTC	TRBV30	TRBJ1-2	-	few
CASSFGRDLNIQYF	TGTGCCAGCAGTTTTGGTCGAGATCTAAACATTCAGTACTTC	TRBV28	TRBJ2-4	-	-
CASKGSGGRENADTQYF	TGTGCCAGCAAGGGGTCAGGAGGGCGGGAGAATGCAGATACGCAGTATTTT	TRBV7-8	TRBJ2-3	TRBD2	-
CASSPPFTGKNIQYF	TGCGCCAGCAGTCCTCCCTTTACAGGGAAAAACATTCAGTACTTC	TRBV4-1	TRBJ2-4	-	-
CASSYNRDQYF	TGTGCCAGCAGTTACAACAGGGACCAGTACTTC	TRBV6-5	TRBJ2-5	-	-
CASSTGGQPRSYEQYF	TGTGCCAGCAGCACTGGGGGACAGCCAAGATCCTACGAGCAGTACTTC	TRBV27	TRBJ2-7	TRBD1	few
CAWGASGDNKQFF	TGTGCCTGGGGAGCTAGCGGGGACAATAAGCAGTTCTTC	TRBV30	TRBJ2-1	TRBD2	-
CASSLRTPSYEQYF	TGCGCCAGCAGCCTACGGACACCATCCTACGAGCAGTACTTC	TRBV5-1	TRBJ2-7	-	few
CASSVGTGDLYEQYF	TGTGCCAGCAGCGTAGGGACAGGGGATCTCTACGAGCAGTACTTC	TRBV9	TRBJ2-7	TRBD1	few
CASSPTGRWYGYTF	TGTGCCAGCAGCCCGACAGGCCGGTGGTATGGCTACACCTTC	TRBV5-6	TRBJ1-2	-	-
CASSFQFGAIAGGRGSTDTQYF	TGTGCCAGCAGCTTTCAATTCGGGGCAATAGCGGGAGGTCGGGGAAGCACAGATACGCAGTATTTT	TRBV7-8	TRBJ2-3	TRBD2	few
CASASNTGELFF	TGTGCTAGTGCTTCCAACACCGGGGAGCTGTTTTTT	TRBV12-5	TRBJ2-2	-	few
CASSLTVDGYTF	TGTGCCAGCAGCCTCACAGTGGATGGCTACACCTTC	TRBV7-2	TRBJ1-2	-	-
CASSLGANTEAFF	TGTGCCAGCAGCTTAGGGGCAAACACTGAAGCTTTCTTT	TRBV7-2	TRBJ1-1	-	-
CASSEPEGPQHF	TGCGCCAGCAGCGAACCTGAGGGGCCCCAGCATTTT	TRBV5-1	TRBJ1-5	-	-
CASSQDSTGKNTEAFF	TGCGCCAGCAGCCAAGATAGCACAGGGAAGAACACTGAAGCTTTCTTT	TRBV4-3	TRBJ1-1	-	-
CASSLGQMKHGYTF	TGTGCCAGCAGCTTAGGACAGATGAAGCATGGCTACACCTTC	TRBV7-2	TRBJ1-2	-	few
CASSGEVNEQFF	TGTGCCAGCAGCGGAGAGGTAAATGAGCAGTTCTTC	TRBV5-4	TRBJ2-1	-	-
CASSLETGGRTPLHF	TGTGCCAGCAGCTTAGAGACAGGGGGCAGAACACCCCTCCACTTT	TRBV11-2	TRBJ1-6	TRBD1	-
CSAGSQLLRDKQFF	TGCAGCGCCGGGTCCCAACTACTTAGGGACAAGCAGTTCTTC	TRBV29-1	TRBJ2-1	-	-
CASSLSKGHPDTEAFF	TGTGCCAGCAGTTTATCGAAGGGACATCCCGACACTGAAGCTTTCTTT	TRBV27	TRBJ1-1	-	-
CASSYYSGQITDTQYF	TGTGCCAGCAGTTATTACTCGGGACAGATCACAGATACGCAGTATTTT	TRBV6-5	TRBJ2-3	TRBD1	-
CASTSLAGETGELFF	TGTGCCAGCACCTCACTAGCGGGGGAGACCGGGGAGCTGTTTTTT	TRBV2	TRBJ2-2	TRBD2	-
CSVHGRLSGNTIYF	TGCAGCGTACATGGCAGACTCTCTGGAAACACCATATATTTT	TRBV29-1	TRBJ1-3	-	-
CASSMGQGIYEQYF	TGTGCCAGTAGTATGGGACAGGGTATCTACGAGCAGTACTTC	TRBV19	TRBJ2-7	TRBD1	few
CASSLTSGRSTDTQYF	TGTGCCAGCAGCTTGACTAGCGGGAGGAGCACAGATACGCAGTATTTT	TRBV5-4	TRBJ2-3	TRBD2	-
CASSQDHSVGQYNSPLHF	TGCGCCAGCAGCCAAGATCATTCGGTCGGACAGTATAATTCACCCCTCCACTTT	TRBV4-1	TRBJ1-6	-	-
CASSVGGQPTGELFF	TGTGCCAGCAGCGTTGGTGGACAGCCCACCGGGGAGCTGTTTTTT	TRBV9	TRBJ2-2	-	few
CASSERTVSNQPQHF	TGTGCCAGCAGTGAACGGACAGTTAGCAATCAGCCCCAGCATTTT	TRBV6-1	TRBJ1-5	-	-
CASSPLGPHFSGNSPLHF	TGTGCCAGCAGTCCTCTGGGTCCTCATTTCTCGGGAAATTCACCCCTCCACTTT	TRBV27	TRBJ1-6	-	few
CASSQGDRGFNTEAFF	TGTGCCAGCAGCCAAGGGGACAGGGGATTTAACACTGAAGCTTTCTTT	TRBV7-9	TRBJ1-1	TRBD1	-
CASSFPTRPQHF	TGTGCCAGCAGTTTCCCCACGCGGCCCCAGCATTTT	TRBV28	TRBJ1-5	-	few
CSVGGATNEKLFF	TGCAGCGTAGGGGGTGCAACTAATGAAAAACTGTTTTTT	TRBV29-1	TRBJ1-4	-	-
CASTDRGEGEQYF	TGTGCCAGTACTGACAGGGGAGAAGGGGAGCAGTACTTC	TRBV19	TRBJ2-7	TRBD1	-
CASSFGVTSYEQYF	TGTGCCAGCAGCTTCGGGGTCACCTCCTACGAGCAGTACTTC	TRBV7-8	TRBJ2-7	-	-
CASSLLGRGALSGEQYF	TGCGCCAGCAGCTTGTTAGGACGGGGGGCCCTATCGGGCGAGCAGTACTTC	TRBV5-1	TRBJ2-7	-	few
CASSRGRVYEQYF	TGTGCCAGCAGCCGGGGGAGGGTGTACGAGCAGTACTTC	TRBV27	TRBJ2-7	TRBD2	-
CASSPGQGASPSWTEAFF	TGTGCCAGCAGCCCGGGACAGGGGGCGTCTCCGTCATGGACTGAAGCTTTCTTT	TRBV5-4	TRBJ1-1	TRBD1	-
CSVSPRHTDTQYF	TGCAGCGTGTCCCCCAGGCACACAGATACGCAGTATTTT	TRBV29-1	TRBJ2-3	-	-